Listed here are 31 T cell receptor beta chains from one sample, sequenced in a study of blood T cell repertoires in COVID-19. Assay used: immunoSEQ multiplex PCR; TCRdb lists only in-frame clones, some missing. The repertoire includes under 300,000 clones, roughly 89% of them detected once, and 2.1% sits in the top ten. Sequencing used peripheral blood. Receptors were obtained from a woman aged 55-69 years with COVID-19, enrolled during active disease.

CDR3 nucleotides: TGTGCCAGTAGTTTTGAGGGGGAGGGATCTGAAGCTTTCTTT. Its translation is CASSFEGEGSEAFF. The rearrangement uses TRBV19 and TRBJ1-1; the D gene is possibly TRBD1 (6 bases). This CDR3 has 14 residues. The germline gives CDR1 LNHDA, CDR2 SQIVND (reference sequence). V was clipped by 5 bases and J by 6 bases, with 16 bases between them.

This clone has just one count. The chain employs TRBV4-1 and TRBJ1-1; TRBD1 aligns across 8 bases. With 0 bases clipped from V and 0 bases from J, the junction kept 6 bases outside the gene matches. The CDR3 extends over 17 amino acids. Germline V gene sequence: CDR1 MGHRA, CDR2 YSYEKL. The CDR3 here is CASSQDIPTGVNTEAFF. As DNA, the CDR3 is TGCGCCAGCAGCCAAGACATTCCGACAGGGGTGAACACTGAAGCTTTCTTT.

This rearrangement joins TRBV4-3 to TRBJ1-3; 7 nucleotides agree with TRBD1. The CDR3 consists of 18 residues. J was trimmed by 0 bases and V by 0 bases; bases with no gene match: 8. Germline V gene sequence: CDR1 LGHNA, CDR2 YSLEER. The CDR3 sequence is CASSQDVHAGGSGNTIYF. For the CDR3, the DNA is TGCGCCAGCAGCCAAGATGTCCATGCAGGGGGCTCTGGAAACACCATATATTTT.

The chain joins TRBV2 to TRBJ1-4; the D is unclear. Germline V gene sequence: CDR1 SNHLY, CDR2 FYNNEI. V shed 5 bases and J shed 3 bases, with 10 bases lying between them. CDR3 length: 14 amino acids. The CDR3 is CASSPDGANEKLFF. In nucleotides, the CDR3 is TGTGCCAGCAGTCCAGACGGGGCTAATGAAAAACTGTTTTTT. Drawing the rest from reference TRBV2 and TRBJ1-4, the complete variable domain is EPEVTQTPSHQVTQMGQEVILRCVPISNHLYFYWYRQILGQKVEFLVSFYNNEISEKSEIFDDQFSVERPDGSNFTLKIRSTKLEDSAMYFCASSPDGANEKLFFGSGTQLSVL.

The rearrangement joins TRBV5-1 to TRBJ1-1; D call uncertain. The CDR3 consists of 14 residues. Germline-derived CDR1 and CDR2 are SGHRS and YFSETQ. Deletions cut 4 bases from V and 2 bases from J, with 12 bases between. The chain's CDR3 is CASSAYRGNTEAFF. The CDR3 nucleotides are TGCGCCAGCAGCGCGTATCGGGGTAACACTGAAGCTTTCTTT.

This clone has only one observation. V usage is TRBV7-9 and J usage is TRBJ1-1; D might be TRBD1 (6 bases). V lost 5 bases and J 1 base, leaving 11 bases between the germline ends. This CDR3 comprises 14 residues. Germline V gene sequence: CDR1 SEHNR, CDR2 FQNEAQ (reference sequence). CDR3 protein: CASSRTGSNTEAFF. CDR3 DNA sequence: TGTGCCAGCAGCCGCACAGGGTCGAACACTGAAGCTTTCTTT.

This rearrangement joins TRBV4-2 to TRBJ1-1; 7 positions match TRBD1. This CDR3 region has 14 residues. Germline loops: CDR1 LGHNA, CDR2 YNFKEQ. J was trimmed by 10 bases and V by 0 bases; bases with no gene match: 8. CDR3 protein: CASSQEWNRDRAFF. Here the CDR3 DNA reads TGTGCCAGCAGCCAAGAATGGAACCGGGACAGAGCTTTCTTT.

The chain is built from TRBV4-1 and TRBJ2-1; 9 bases are a match to TRBD2. Germline assignment: CDR1 MGHRA and CDR2 YSYEKL. V lost 0 bases to trimming and J lost 1 base; unmatched junction nucleotides: 4. CDR3 length: 17 amino acids. The CDR3 is CASSQEGAGGSYNEQFF. In DNA, the CDR3 is TGCGCCAGCAGCCAAGAAGGGGCGGGGGGGTCCTACAATGAGCAGTTCTTC.

The genes are TRBV3-1 (or the pseudogene TRBV3-2) and TRBJ1-2, with 9 bases identical to TRBD1. V trimming: 0 bases; J trimming: 8 bases; junction bases outside the gene matches: 10. Germline CDR1 LGHDT, CDR2 YNNKEL (reference sequence). The CDR3 has 16 residues. The DNA of the CDR3 is TGTGCCAGCAGCCAAGAAGGGACGTACAGGGGGCGCGGCTACACCTTC. As protein: CASSQEGTYRGRGYTF.

This chain links TRBV4-3 with TRBJ2-7; TRBD2 agrees at 7 bases. Germline loops: CDR1 LGHNA, CDR2 YSLEER. The CDR3 runs 15 residues. V shed 3 bases and J 4 bases; nucleotides not matched to a gene: 9. The CDR3 DNA reads TGCGCCAGCAGCCAGGGAGGGCGAATCGCGTACGAGCAGTACTTC. As protein: CASSQGGRIAYEQYF.

V is TRBV18 and J is TRBJ2-1, with 9 nucleotides matching TRBD1. The length of the CDR3 is 17 residues. From germline, CDR1 is KGHSH and CDR2 LQKENI. V dropped 0 bases and J dropped 2; count of bases not matched to a gene: 5. CDR3 protein: CASSPPRTGGAYNEQFF. The CDR3 bases are TGTGCCAGCTCACCACCCAGAACAGGGGGCGCCTACAATGAGCAGTTCTTC.

The chain employs TRBV18 and TRBJ1-4; D is perhaps TRBD1 (6 bases). This CDR3 region has 16 residues. Per the germline V gene, CDR1 is KGHSH and CDR2 is LQKENI. V was clipped by 4 bases and J by 4 bases, with 16 bases between them. The CDR3 loop is CASSQSTGLINEKLFF. DNA of the CDR3: TGTGCCAGCTCACAATCCACAGGGCTCATTAATGAAAAACTGTTTTTT.

The chain uses TRBV10-3 and TRBJ2-1; possibly TRBD2 for D (5 bases). The ends were cut back, 4 bases at V and 6 bases at J, with 19 bases in the middle. Germline loops: CDR1 ENHRY, CDR2 SYGVKD. The CDR3 spans 16 residues. CDR3 bases: TGTGCCATCAGTGCCACGGCCATAAGGACTGGCAATGAGCAGTTCTTC. It specifies CAISATAIRTGNEQFF.

The chain joins TRBV19 to TRBJ2-7, with 11 bases that match TRBD1. Germline trimming cut 3 bases from V and 4 bases from J; bases unmatched to any gene: 2. CDR1 and CDR2 (germline): LNHDA, SQIVND (reference sequence). The CDR3 loop spans 14 amino acids. Here the CDR3 DNA reads TGTGCCAGTAGTATCGGGACAGGGGGGTACGAGCAGTACTTC. Translating it yields CASSIGTGGYEQYF.

This clone showed up just a few times. The chain employs TRBV5-5 and TRBJ1-1; D perhaps matches TRBD1 (6 bases). V gave up 4 bases and J gave up 10 bases, with 26 bases separating them. From germline, CDR1 is SGHKS and CDR2 YYEKEE (reference sequence). The CDR3 spans 16 residues. CDR3: CASSTRDTNTISGAFF. CDR3 in DNA: TGTGCCAGCAGCACCCGGGACACCAATACTATCTCCGGAGCTTTCTTT.

The chain uses TRBV11-1 and TRBJ1-1; 7 bases fit TRBD1. Trimming cost V 1 base and J 1 base; bases outside gene matches: 3. Germline values: CDR1 SGHAT, CDR2 FQDESV (reference sequence). The CDR3 is 15 residues long. CDR3 sequence reads: CASSLVQGRNTEAFF. CDR3 DNA: TGTGCCAGCAGCTTAGTACAGGGGCGGAACACTGAAGCTTTCTTT.

In its sample, this clone was seen once. Other DNA variants within this sample encode the same CDR3. The chain combines TRBV7-2 with TRBJ1-1; a possible D gene is TRBD1 (6 bases). The CDR3 loop spans 14 amino acids. CDR1 is SGHTA and CDR2 is FQGNSA in the germline V gene. V shed 1 base and J shed 5 bases, with 11 bases lying between them. The DNA for the CDR3 is TGTGCCAGCAGCTTAGGAGGGGGGGGGACTGAAGCTTTCTTT. Protein: CASSLGGGGTEAFF.

This sequence joins TRBV19 and TRBJ1-1, with 7 bases fitting TRBD1. The CDR3 has 14 amino acids. The V gene end was trimmed by 3 bases and the J gene end by 8 bases; junction bases not matched to a gene: 9. The germline gives CDR1 LNHDA, CDR2 SQIVND (reference sequence). The CDR3 bases are TGTGCCAGTAGTATCCTCCCGGGACAGTTAGAAGCTTTCTTT. Encoded protein: CASSILPGQLEAFF.

The V call is TRBV6-2 or TRBV6-3, the J call TRBJ1-1, with D perhaps matching TRBD1 (6 bases). The length of the CDR3 is 13 residues. Between the trimmed V and J ends, which lost 6 bases and 3 bases, there was a span of 11 bases. Germline CDR1 MNHEY, CDR2 SVGEGT. CDR3 in amino acids: CASSDRFHTEAFF. DNA for the CDR3: TGTGCCAGCAGCGACAGGTTTCACACTGAAGCTTTCTTT.

The rearrangement uses TRBV4-1 and TRBJ2-1; TRBD2 aligns across 8 bases. The CDR3 is 15 amino acids. Germline CDR1 MGHRA, CDR2 YSYEKL. J was trimmed by 6 bases and V by 4 bases; bases with no gene match: 8. The CDR3 sequence: CASSLTGTSFNEQFF. Written as DNA, the CDR3 is TGCGCCAGCAGCCTCACCGGGACTAGTTTCAATGAGCAGTTCTTC.

This chain uses TRBV19 with TRBJ1-2, with 8 bases aligning to TRBD1. Germline V gene lookup returns CDR1 LNHDA and CDR2 SQIVND (reference sequence). V was pared by 5 bases and J by 0 bases, with 5 bases of the junction left unmatched. This CDR3 has 15 amino acids. The CDR3 DNA is TGTGCCAGTAGTGTTACAGGGGGTACTAACTATGGCTACACCTTC. This translates into CASSVTGGTNYGYTF.

This clone came up once. The chain recombines TRBV9 with TRBJ1-1, with a tentative D call TRBD1 (6 bases). Trimming left V 4 bases short and J 1 base short, with 14 bases between. The germline gives CDR1 SGDLS, CDR2 YYNGEE. The CDR3 is 15 amino acids. CDR3 in DNA: TGTGCCAGCAGCCCCCGGGACACCACGAACACTGAAGCTTTCTTT. Translation gives CASSPRDTTNTEAFF.

V gene TRBV7-9 combines with J gene TRBJ1-1; 11 bases are shared with TRBD1. V shed 5 bases and J 5 bases; nucleotides not matched to a gene: 7. This CDR3 spans 15 amino acids. In germline, CDR1 is SEHNR, CDR2 FQNEAQ (reference sequence). This chain's CDR3 is CASSLPGQGVTEAFF. As DNA, the CDR3 is TGTGCCAGCAGCCTTCCGGGACAGGGGGTAACTGAAGCTTTCTTT. Variable domain in full (rest from reference TRBV7-9 and TRBJ1-1): DTGVSQNPRHKITKRGQNVTFRCDPISEHNRLYWYRQTLGQGPEFLTYFQNEAQLEKSRLLSDRFSAERPKGSFSTLEIQRTEQGDSAMYLCASSLPGQGVTEAFFGQGTRLTVV.

The J gene is TRBJ1-1, the V gene TRBV5-1, with 7 bases that match TRBD1. Trimming cost V 5 bases and J 2 bases; bases outside gene matches: 6. The CDR3 extends over 14 amino acids. The germline CDR1 and CDR2 sequences are SGHRS and YFSETQ. The CDR3 nucleotides read TGCGCCAGCAGGACTTCAGGGGGTAACACTGAAGCTTTCTTT. Translating it yields CASRTSGGNTEAFF.

The chain couples TRBV6-5 to TRBJ1-2; 7 bases map to TRBD1. The CDR3 loop spans 11 amino acids. The V gene's germline CDR1 is MNHEY and CDR2 SVGAGI. V was clipped by 6 bases and J by 5 bases; unmatched bases: 0. DNA of the CDR3: TGTGCCAGCAGGACAGGGTATGGCTACACCTTC. Protein product: CASRTGYGYTF.

The chain couples TRBV6-1 to TRBJ2-3, with 11 bases identical to TRBD2. Germline-derived CDR1 and CDR2 are MNHNS and SASEGT. The V segment lost 0 bases and the J segment 1 base; nucleotides outside the gene matches: 0. The CDR3 is made up of 16 amino acids. CDR3 nucleotide sequence: TGTGCCAGCAGTGAAGCACTAGCGGGGGGCACAGATACGCAGTATTTT. This sequence encodes CASSEALAGGTDTQYF.

The chain links TRBV19 to TRBJ1-3, with 7 bases identical to TRBD1. This CDR3 region has 15 residues. The V and J ends lost 7 bases and 0 bases, in that order; junction bases with no gene match: 6. Germline V gene sequence: CDR1 LNHDA, CDR2 SQIVND (reference sequence). CDR3 bases: TGTGCCAGTACCCTCGGGACAGTCTCTGGAAACACCATATATTTT. This gives the protein CASTLGTVSGNTIYF.

The chain couples TRBV7-6 to TRBJ1-1, with a tentative D call TRBD1 (5 bases). CDR1 and CDR2 from the germline V gene are SGHVS and FNYEAQ. The V and J ends lost 2 bases and 1 base respectively, with 8 bases between them. This CDR3 comprises 14 residues. Here the CDR3 DNA reads TGTGCCAGCAGCTTACTAGGGGCGAACACTGAAGCTTTCTTT. Its translation is CASSLLGANTEAFF.

The DNA for the CDR3 is TGTGCCAGCAGCCTACAGTACAGCTCCTACGAGCAGTACTTC. It yields the protein CASSLQYSSYEQYF. The chain joins TRBV7-2 to TRBJ2-7; D not certain. V was clipped by 5 bases and J by 0 bases, with 11 bases between them. The germline gives CDR1 SGHTA, CDR2 FQGNSA. The length of the CDR3 is 14 residues.

The count of this clone is one. The V call is TRBV3-1 (or the pseudogene TRBV3-2), the J call TRBJ1-1; the D gene is possibly TRBD1 (5 bases). The V and J ends lost 4 bases and 5 bases respectively, with 14 bases between them. The CDR3 loop spans 14 amino acids. Germline V gives CDR1 LGHDT, CDR2 YNNKEL (reference sequence). CDR3 DNA: TGTGCCAGCAGCCGTACGGGGGAGGAAACTGAAGCTTTCTTT. Protein: CASSRTGEETEAFF.

The V call is TRBV6-1, the J call TRBJ1-6; D is perhaps TRBD1 (5 bases). The CDR3 runs 17 residues. V was clipped by 0 bases and J by 7 bases, with 16 bases between them. CDR1 is MNHNS and CDR2 is SASEGT in the germline V gene. In DNA form, the CDR3 reads TGTGCCAGCAGTGAAGCGCTTCCCGCCAGGGTCAATTCACCCCTCCACTTT. This translates into CASSEALPARVNSPLHF.